A single TCR beta chain is shown here with its context. Its target is unknown. The data derive from a study of cytomegalovirus exposure and HLA in healthy donors. The PCR employed 60 Vbeta primers together with 13 Jbeta primers. TCRdb keeps only in-frame clones here, not all; method: immunoSEQ multiplex PCR. The sample has 150,000 to 180,000 clones, 65% to 80% seen once. This CDR3 is 13 amino acids long. Germline CDR1 is ENHRY and CDR2 is SYGVKD. Deletions cut 2 bases from V and 1 base from J, with 5 bases between. Study-level results: An analysis that came later showed most CMV-associated TCR beta chains appearing HLA-restricted.

This receptor was obtained from a woman in her 40s in good health and CMV-seronegative. Sample: PBMCs. The genes are TRBV10-3 and TRBJ1-1; no firm D call. CDR3 nucleotide sequence: TGTGCCATCAGTGAGAAACAGAACACTGAAGCTTTCTTT. As protein: CAISEKQNTEAFF.